The rows below give T cell receptor beta chains drawn from one sample of a study of CD8 T cells in ankylosing spondylitis. TCRdb redid the calling of the 5' RACE reads with MiXCR, one entry per CDR3 protein. The repertoire includes roughly 700,000 distinct CDR3 sequences, around 19% of them detected once, and around 19% sits in the top ten. Sequenced input: blood, either unsorted or a sorted T cell fraction (not recorded which). The receptors were sampled from a male donor with ankylosing spondylitis. CDR3s include the opening cysteine and the closing phenylalanine or tryptophan. A D gene is named only where the DNA matches it firmly. Rows give clone size only sometimes, using once, few, many, or a class for an expanded clone.

size	J	D	V	DNA	CDR3
few	TRBJ2-1	NA	TRBV6-2/TRBV6-3	TGTGCCAGCTGGGCCAGGGGCGGGCCATACAATGAGCAGTTCTTC	CASWARGGPYNEQFF
NA	TRBJ2-7	TRBD2	TRBV15	TGTGCCACCAGCAGAGTGACTAGCGGGAGCTCCTACGAGCAGTACTTC	CATSRVTSGSSYEQYF
NA	TRBJ2-3	NA	TRBV24-1	TGTGCCACCAGTCCTGGGTGGGGTCCCACAGATACGCAGTATTTT	CATSPGWGPTDTQYF
many	TRBJ2-1	NA	TRBV7-2	TGTGCCAGCAGCTTAGCGCTAGGCCAGCAGTTCTTC	CASSLALGQQFF
few	TRBJ1-2	TRBD1	TRBV12-3/TRBV12-4	TGTGCCAGCAAAGACAGGGTAGGATACTATGGCTACACCTTC	CASKDRVGYYGYTF
NA	TRBJ1-4	NA	TRBV20-1	TGCAGTGGACAGGACCATGAAAAACTGTTTTTT	CSGQDHEKLFF
few	TRBJ2-3	TRBD2	TRBV2	TGTGCCAGCAGTGAATCACTAGCGGTGGGGTATTTT	CASSESLAVGYF
many	TRBJ1-2	TRBD1	TRBV11-2	TGTGCCAGCAGCTTAGCTTCCCAGGGGGCAATTCGGCGCGGCTACACCTTC	CASSLASQGAIRRGYTF
NA	TRBJ1-1	NA	TRBV7-9	TGTGCCAGCAGCCCCCCGGTCGGTTCGATGAACACTGAAGCTTTCTTT	CASSPPVGSMNTEAFF
NA	TRBJ2-3	TRBD2	TRBV5-1	TGCGCCAGCAACGGGGGGAGCACAGATACGCAGTATTTT	CASNGGSTDTQYF
many	TRBJ2-5	NA	TRBV2	TGTGCCAGCACCCCCGTGGATAGACAAGAGACCCAGTACTTC	CASTPVDRQETQYF
many	TRBJ2-1	NA	TRBV12-3/TRBV12-4	TGTGCCAGCAGTGCCGCGGGACTCGACAATGAGCAGTTCTTC	CASSAAGLDNEQFF
many	TRBJ1-6	NA	TRBV12-3/TRBV12-4	TGTGCCAGCAGTCTCCTCAACAGACAGCCCCTCCACTTT	CASSLLNRQPLHF
NA	TRBJ1-2	NA	TRBV28	TGTGCCAGCAGTTTACCCCTACGGCGGATACAGGGCTATGGCTACACCTTC	CASSLPLRRIQGYGYTF
few	TRBJ2-7	NA	TRBV5-5	TGTGCCTCCCTAAGGGGATTCGCCTACGAGCAGTACTTC	CASLRGFAYEQYF
few	TRBJ2-3	TRBD2	TRBV6-1	TGTGCCAGCAGAACAGGGACTAGCGGGGGATACTCAGATACGCAGTATTTT	CASRTGTSGGYSDTQYF
NA	TRBJ1-2	TRBD1	TRBV5-1	TGCGCCAGCAGCTCCTCCGGGACAGGGGCGACTGGCTACACCTTC	CASSSSGTGATGYTF
many	TRBJ2-2	NA	TRBV7-9	TGTGCCAGCAGCTCGACTACCGGGGAGCTGTTTTTT	CASSSTTGELFF
NA	TRBJ2-7	TRBD2	TRBV7-2	TGTGCCAGCGCAAGGGACTACTCCTACGAGCAGTACTTC	CASARDYSYEQYF
few	TRBJ1-4	NA	TRBV20-1	TGCAGTGCTAATATAGGGACGGCCGGAAAGGGGGACGAAAAACTGTTTTTT	CSANIGTAGKGDEKLFF
NA	TRBJ2-3	NA	TRBV5-1	TGCGCCAGCAGCTTGCCAACCTCGACGGGGGCAGAAGATACGCAGTATTTT	CASSLPTSTGAEDTQYF
NA	TRBJ1-4	TRBD1	TRBV28	TGTGCCAGCAGTTTACAGGGACAGGTTAATGAAAAACTGTTTTTT	CASSLQGQVNEKLFF
NA	TRBJ2-1	NA	TRBV12-3/TRBV12-4	TGTGCCAGCAGTCTACATCCCGGGGGTTACAATGAGCAGTTCTTC	CASSLHPGGYNEQFF
NA	TRBJ2-1	NA	TRBV5-5	TGTGCCAGCACTCCGTTAGAAGGGCGGGGACAGCCTTACAATGAGCAGTTCTTC	CASTPLEGRGQPYNEQFF
NA	TRBJ1-1	NA	TRBV20-1	TGCAGTGCCCGACAGAGCAACACTGAAGCTTTCTTT	CSARQSNTEAFF
many	TRBJ2-7	NA	TRBV25-1	TGTGCCAGCAGTGATCAGGGTTCTTCCTACGAGCAGTACTTC	CASSDQGSSYEQYF
few	TRBJ2-7	NA	TRBV7-9	TGTGCCAGCAGCTTAGGCCGGGGGAGGAACGAGCAGTACTTC	CASSLGRGRNEQYF
NA	TRBJ2-1	NA	TRBV12-3/TRBV12-4	TGTGCCAGCAGTTTCGGGTTGCGGGAGCAGTTCTTC	CASSFGLREQFF
few	TRBJ2-7	NA	TRBV18	TGTGCCAGCTCACCTACCTCCAGGCCCTACGAGCAGTACTTC	CASSPTSRPYEQYF
NA	TRBJ2-7	TRBD2	TRBV7-9	TGTGCCAGCAGCACGGGTGGGAGGGCCTACGAGCAGTACTTC	CASSTGGRAYEQYF
NA	TRBJ2-5	NA	TRBV5-6	TGTGCCAGCAGCTGGCAGCCCCAAGAGACCCAGTACTTC	CASSWQPQETQYF
once	TRBJ2-1	NA	TRBV14	TGTGCCAGCAGCCCCATGAGGACGCCGAGCCAGGATGAGCAGTTCTTC	CASSPMRTPSQDEQFF
NA	TRBJ2-5	NA	TRBV7-8	TGTGCCAGCAGCTTGGGTGGTGGGGCAGTGGAGACCCAGTACTTC	CASSLGGGAVETQYF
few	TRBJ2-3	NA	TRBV5-1	TGCGCCAGCAGCTTGGAGCCAGGTCCCACAGATACGCAGTATTTT	CASSLEPGPTDTQYF
few	TRBJ2-5	TRBD2	TRBV10-3	TGTGCCATCAGTGAGTCGTTCGACGGGAGGGGGATTCAAGAGACCCAGTACTTC	CAISESFDGRGIQETQYF
NA	TRBJ2-1	TRBD2	TRBV5-1	TGCGCCAGCAGCTTGGTGTCTAGCGGGAATGAGCAGTTCTTC	CASSLVSSGNEQFF
NA	TRBJ1-6	TRBD1	TRBV30	TGTGCCTGGAGGGGACAGGTCCCTTCCAATTCACCCCTCCACTTT	CAWRGQVPSNSPLHF
NA	TRBJ1-5	TRBD1	TRBV29-1	TGTGGGGTGGGACAGAGCAATCAGCCCCAGCATTTT	CGVGQSNQPQHF
NA	TRBJ1-2	NA	TRBV29-1	TGCAGCGTTGAAGATCGCGACAGTTATGGCTACACCTTC	CSVEDRDSYGYTF
few	TRBJ2-6	NA	TRBV9	TGTGCCAGCGAAAGATCGGGGGCCAACGTCCTGACTTTC	CASERSGANVLTF
many	TRBJ1-1	TRBD1	TRBV5-1	TGCGCCAGCAGCCCGTCGACAGGGAGGGGCATGAACACTGAAGCTTTCTTT	CASSPSTGRGMNTEAFF
many	TRBJ1-1	NA	TRBV12-3/TRBV12-4	TGTGCCAGCAGTTTGAAGGAGAACACTGAAGCTTTCTTT	CASSLKENTEAFF
few	TRBJ2-1	TRBD1	TRBV9	TGTGCCAGCAGTCGCCCCGGGACAGGGGGCGGATATGAGCAGTTCTTC	CASSRPGTGGGYEQFF
NA	TRBJ1-1	NA	TRBV4-2	TGTGCCAGCAGAGGGGAGGGCGGAGCTAACACTGAAGCTTTCTTT	CASRGEGGANTEAFF
NA	TRBJ2-5	NA	TRBV15	TGTGCCACCAGCAGAGATATGCCCGGGGAAGAGACCCAGTACTTC	CATSRDMPGEETQYF
NA	TRBJ2-6	TRBD2	TRBV28	TGTGCCAGCACGTCCCCGAGCCCGGGCCTAGCGGGAAGCTCTGGGGCCAACGTCCTGACTTTC	CASTSPSPGLAGSSGANVLTF